The rows below give T cell receptor beta chains drawn from one sample of a study of blood T cell repertoires in COVID-19. Libraries were prepared by immunoSEQ multiplex PCR; TCRdb keeps only in-frame clonotypes and omits some of them. Of about 360,000 clones listed, 65% to 90% are singletons. Specimen: peripheral blood. These receptors were taken from a woman aged 60-75 years with COVID-19, enrolled during active disease. Each CDR3 is given with its conserved first and last residue. The order of the fields is J gene, clone size, V gene, D gene, CDR3 protein, CDR3 DNA. The D gene is left open where the match is weak. A clone size is listed for some rows: how often the clone was seen (once, few, many), or a class if it is expanded.

j_call: TRBJ1-1
clone_size: few
v_call: TRBV29-1
d_call: NA
cdr3_aa: CSQLSGALNTEAFF
cdr3_nt: TGCAGCCAACTGTCAGGGGCTTTAAACACTGAAGCTTTCTTT

j_call: TRBJ1-2
clone_size: NA
v_call: TRBV4-3
d_call: NA
cdr3_aa: CASSQDPGKVYGYTF
cdr3_nt: TGCGCCAGCAGCCAAGATCCAGGGAAGGTCTATGGCTACACCTTC

j_call: TRBJ2-4
clone_size: NA
v_call: TRBV3-1/TRBV3-2
d_call: TRBD2
cdr3_aa: CASSPVVGGGNIQYF
cdr3_nt: TGTGCCAGCAGCCCCGTCGTGGGCGGGGGGAACATTCAGTACTTC

j_call: TRBJ2-5
clone_size: NA
v_call: TRBV11-2
d_call: TRBD1
cdr3_aa: CASSSRDRGGETQYF
cdr3_nt: TGTGCCAGCAGCTCACGGGACAGGGGAGGAGAGACCCAGTACTTC

j_call: TRBJ1-1
clone_size: NA
v_call: TRBV29-1
d_call: TRBD1
cdr3_aa: CSVSRQGGITEAFF
cdr3_nt: TGCAGCGTCTCCAGACAGGGAGGCATCACTGAAGCTTTCTTT

j_call: TRBJ2-2
clone_size: NA
v_call: TRBV5-5
d_call: NA
cdr3_aa: CASRLRGLETGELFF
cdr3_nt: TGTGCCAGCAGGTTAAGGGGCCTTGAAACCGGGGAGCTGTTTTTT

j_call: TRBJ2-1
clone_size: NA
v_call: TRBV15
d_call: TRBD1
cdr3_aa: CATSRDQGAGNEQFF
cdr3_nt: TGTGCCACCAGCAGAGATCAGGGGGCGGGGAATGAGCAGTTCTTC

j_call: TRBJ2-5
clone_size: NA
v_call: TRBV15
d_call: NA
cdr3_aa: CATSGEQAQETQYF
cdr3_nt: TGTGCCACCAGCGGGGAACAGGCCCAAGAGACCCAGTACTTC

j_call: TRBJ2-7
clone_size: NA
v_call: TRBV18
d_call: TRBD1
cdr3_aa: CASSRGDRGYEQYF
cdr3_nt: TGTGCCAGCTCACGGGGGGACAGGGGTTACGAGCAGTACTTC

j_call: TRBJ2-6
clone_size: NA
v_call: TRBV30
d_call: NA
cdr3_aa: CASADMTQMSSGANVLTF
cdr3_nt: TGTGCCTCCGCCGACATGACCCAAATGAGCTCTGGGGCCAACGTCCTGACTTTC

j_call: TRBJ1-2
clone_size: NA
v_call: TRBV30
d_call: NA
cdr3_aa: CAWSPPGGNGYTF
cdr3_nt: TGTGCCTGGAGCCCTCCTGGGGGGAATGGCTACACCTTC

j_call: TRBJ2-7
clone_size: NA
v_call: TRBV5-1
d_call: TRBD2
cdr3_aa: CASSLESRGEYEQYF
cdr3_nt: TGCGCCAGCAGCTTGGAGTCGCGGGGGGAGTACGAGCAGTACTTC

j_call: TRBJ1-1
clone_size: NA
v_call: TRBV27
d_call: NA
cdr3_aa: CASRIIDSMNTEAFF
cdr3_nt: TGTGCCAGCAGAATAATCGACAGCATGAACACTGAAGCTTTCTTT

j_call: TRBJ2-2
clone_size: NA
v_call: TRBV2
d_call: NA
cdr3_aa: CASSVEGRVLFF
cdr3_nt: TGTGCCAGCAGTGTTGAGGGTCGGGTGCTGTTTTTT

j_call: TRBJ1-4
clone_size: NA
v_call: TRBV6-5
d_call: NA
cdr3_aa: CASSYSVRGWGEKLFF
cdr3_nt: TGTGCCAGCAGTTACTCGGTCAGGGGTTGGGGAGAAAAACTGTTTTTT

j_call: TRBJ2-3
clone_size: NA
v_call: TRBV5-1
d_call: TRBD1
cdr3_aa: CASRTKPTGGDGTDTQYF
cdr3_nt: TGCGCCAGCAGAACAAAACCGACAGGGGGCGATGGCACAGATACGCAGTATTTT

j_call: TRBJ1-4
clone_size: NA
v_call: TRBV6-6
d_call: NA
cdr3_aa: CASSRNPLDTSGEKLFF
cdr3_nt: TGTGCCAGCAGCCGAAATCCACTTGACACCTCGGGAGAAAAACTGTTTTTT

j_call: TRBJ1-2
clone_size: NA
v_call: TRBV4-1
d_call: TRBD1
cdr3_aa: CASSHRTGHGYTF
cdr3_nt: TGCGCCAGCAGCCACCGGACAGGGCATGGCTACACCTTC

j_call: TRBJ2-3
clone_size: NA
v_call: TRBV6-4
d_call: TRBD1
cdr3_aa: CASSPGTGEADTQYF
cdr3_nt: TGTGCCAGCAGTCCCGGGACAGGCGAGGCAGATACGCAGTATTTT

j_call: TRBJ1-5
clone_size: NA
v_call: TRBV6-1
d_call: NA
cdr3_aa: CASSEDWRQPQHF
cdr3_nt: TGTGCCAGCAGCGAAGATTGGAGGCAGCCCCAGCATTTT

j_call: TRBJ2-7
clone_size: NA
v_call: TRBV5-1
d_call: NA
cdr3_aa: CASSFNSGSYEQYF
cdr3_nt: TGCGCCAGCAGCTTCAACAGTGGATCCTACGAGCAGTACTTC

j_call: TRBJ1-5
clone_size: NA
v_call: TRBV18
d_call: NA
cdr3_aa: CASSPGRDQPQHF
cdr3_nt: TGTGCCAGCTCACCGGGCAGAGATCAGCCCCAGCATTTT

j_call: TRBJ2-3
clone_size: NA
v_call: TRBV4-1
d_call: NA
cdr3_aa: CASRDYRVNTQYF
cdr3_nt: TGCGCCAGCAGAGACTATAGGGTAAATACGCAGTATTTT

j_call: TRBJ2-5
clone_size: NA
v_call: TRBV6-5
d_call: TRBD2
cdr3_aa: CASSSGLAIGETQYF
cdr3_nt: TGTGCCAGCAGTTCAGGACTAGCGATTGGAGAGACCCAGTACTTC

j_call: TRBJ1-2
clone_size: NA
v_call: TRBV4-1
d_call: TRBD1
cdr3_aa: CASSQVGQGNGYTF
cdr3_nt: TGCGCCAGCAGCCAAGTAGGACAGGGGAATGGCTACACCTTC

j_call: TRBJ2-3
clone_size: NA
v_call: TRBV5-8
d_call: NA
cdr3_aa: CASSRGPPGQYF
cdr3_nt: TGTGCCAGCAGCCGAGGCCCCCCGGGGCAGTATTTT

j_call: TRBJ2-6
clone_size: NA
v_call: TRBV27
d_call: TRBD1
cdr3_aa: CASSGGQGASGANVLTF
cdr3_nt: TGTGCCAGCAGTGGGGGACAGGGGGCCTCTGGGGCCAACGTCCTGACTTTC

j_call: TRBJ1-1
clone_size: NA
v_call: TRBV19
d_call: NA
cdr3_aa: CASSFSTVGVTWNTEAFF
cdr3_nt: TGTGCCAGTAGTTTCTCCACCGTGGGAGTTACCTGGAACACTGAAGCTTTCTTT

j_call: TRBJ2-3
clone_size: NA
v_call: TRBV5-1
d_call: TRBD2
cdr3_aa: CASSSGLAGMGGQYF
cdr3_nt: TGCGCCAGCAGCTCCGGACTAGCGGGGATGGGTGGGCAGTATTTT

j_call: TRBJ2-7
clone_size: few
v_call: TRBV9
d_call: NA
cdr3_aa: CASSVDGYEQYF
cdr3_nt: TGTGCCAGCAGCGTAGACGGGTACGAGCAGTACTTC

j_call: TRBJ2-1
clone_size: NA
v_call: TRBV18
d_call: NA
cdr3_aa: CASSPRDYNEQFF
cdr3_nt: TGTGCCAGCTCACCGAGGGACTACAATGAGCAGTTCTTC

j_call: TRBJ1-1
clone_size: once
v_call: TRBV9
d_call: NA
cdr3_aa: CASSVGSGFTEAFF
cdr3_nt: TGTGCCAGCAGCGTAGGGTCAGGGTTTACTGAAGCTTTCTTT

j_call: TRBJ1-6
clone_size: NA
v_call: TRBV9
d_call: TRBD1
cdr3_aa: CASSMGQLNSPLHF
cdr3_nt: TGTGCCAGCAGCATGGGACAGCTAAATTCACCCCTCCACTTT

j_call: TRBJ2-2
clone_size: NA
v_call: TRBV5-1
d_call: NA
cdr3_aa: CASSPVFGELFF
cdr3_nt: TGCGCCAGCAGCCCAGTTTTCGGGGAGCTGTTTTTT

j_call: TRBJ2-2
clone_size: NA
v_call: TRBV2
d_call: TRBD1
cdr3_aa: CASSATGGNTGELFF
cdr3_nt: TGTGCCAGCAGTGCGACAGGGGGGAACACCGGGGAGCTGTTTTTT

j_call: TRBJ1-3
clone_size: NA
v_call: TRBV30
d_call: NA
cdr3_aa: CAWSGDTRSGNTIYF
cdr3_nt: TGTGCCTGGAGCGGGGACACCCGCTCTGGAAACACCATATATTTT

j_call: TRBJ1-1
clone_size: NA
v_call: TRBV7-3
d_call: NA
cdr3_aa: CASSIGGHYTEAFF
cdr3_nt: TGTGCCAGCAGCATAGGTGGGCATTACACTGAAGCTTTCTTT

j_call: TRBJ1-4
clone_size: NA
v_call: TRBV19
d_call: TRBD1
cdr3_aa: CASSDRGGQTNEKLFF
cdr3_nt: TGTGCCAGTAGTGACAGGGGAGGACAAACTAATGAAAAACTGTTTTTT

j_call: TRBJ1-6
clone_size: NA
v_call: TRBV27
d_call: NA
cdr3_aa: CASSSISSPLHF
cdr3_nt: TGTGCCAGCAGTTCGATTAGTTCACCCCTCCACTTT

j_call: TRBJ1-2
clone_size: NA
v_call: TRBV7-3
d_call: TRBD1
cdr3_aa: CASRRTGESYGYTF
cdr3_nt: TGTGCCAGCAGAAGGACAGGGGAGAGCTATGGCTACACCTTC

j_call: TRBJ1-2
clone_size: NA
v_call: TRBV12-1
d_call: NA
cdr3_aa: CASSSRVSYGYTF
cdr3_nt: TGTGCCAGCAGCTCACGGGTGAGCTATGGCTACACCTTC

j_call: TRBJ1-4
clone_size: NA
v_call: TRBV5-4
d_call: TRBD1
cdr3_aa: CASSIQGAGKLFF
cdr3_nt: TGTGCCAGCAGCATACAGGGGGCCGGGAAACTGTTTTTT

j_call: TRBJ1-1
clone_size: NA
v_call: TRBV24-1
d_call: NA
cdr3_aa: CATSDALGGANTEAFF
cdr3_nt: TGTGCCACCAGTGACGCCTTGGGAGGGGCGAACACTGAAGCTTTCTTT

j_call: TRBJ1-1
clone_size: NA
v_call: TRBV2
d_call: TRBD1
cdr3_aa: CASSEGQPNTEAFF
cdr3_nt: TGTGCCAGCAGTGAGGGACAGCCGAACACTGAAGCTTTCTTT

j_call: TRBJ2-3
clone_size: NA
v_call: TRBV19
d_call: NA
cdr3_aa: CASSMGPDTQYF
cdr3_nt: TGTGCCAGTAGTATGGGGCCAGATACGCAGTATTTT

j_call: TRBJ1-2
clone_size: NA
v_call: TRBV27
d_call: NA
cdr3_aa: CASSLAGSSYGYTF
cdr3_nt: TGTGCCAGCAGTTTGGCCGGGTCTAGCTATGGCTACACCTTC

j_call: TRBJ2-7
clone_size: NA
v_call: TRBV3-1/TRBV3-2
d_call: NA
cdr3_aa: CASSQVWPGDEQYF
cdr3_nt: TGTGCCAGCAGCCAAGTCTGGCCAGGGGATGAGCAGTACTTC

j_call: TRBJ2-5
clone_size: once
v_call: TRBV3-1/TRBV3-2
d_call: TRBD1
cdr3_aa: CASSQEGQGRGETQYF
cdr3_nt: TGTGCCAGCAGCCAAGAGGGACAGGGGCGGGGGGAGACCCAGTACTTC